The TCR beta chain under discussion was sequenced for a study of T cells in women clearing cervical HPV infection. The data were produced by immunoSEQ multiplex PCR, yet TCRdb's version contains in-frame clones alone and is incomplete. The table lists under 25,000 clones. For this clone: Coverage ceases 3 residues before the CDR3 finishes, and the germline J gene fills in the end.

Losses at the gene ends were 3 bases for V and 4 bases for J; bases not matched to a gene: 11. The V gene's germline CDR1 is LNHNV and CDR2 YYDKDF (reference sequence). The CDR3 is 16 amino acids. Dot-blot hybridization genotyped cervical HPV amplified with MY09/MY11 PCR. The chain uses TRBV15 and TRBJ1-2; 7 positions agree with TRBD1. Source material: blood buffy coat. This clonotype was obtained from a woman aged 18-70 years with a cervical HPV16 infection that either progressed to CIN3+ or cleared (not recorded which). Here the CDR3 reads CATSSQTRGPGYGYTF. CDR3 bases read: TGTGCCACCAGCAGCCAAACTAGGGGGCCGGGCTATGGC.